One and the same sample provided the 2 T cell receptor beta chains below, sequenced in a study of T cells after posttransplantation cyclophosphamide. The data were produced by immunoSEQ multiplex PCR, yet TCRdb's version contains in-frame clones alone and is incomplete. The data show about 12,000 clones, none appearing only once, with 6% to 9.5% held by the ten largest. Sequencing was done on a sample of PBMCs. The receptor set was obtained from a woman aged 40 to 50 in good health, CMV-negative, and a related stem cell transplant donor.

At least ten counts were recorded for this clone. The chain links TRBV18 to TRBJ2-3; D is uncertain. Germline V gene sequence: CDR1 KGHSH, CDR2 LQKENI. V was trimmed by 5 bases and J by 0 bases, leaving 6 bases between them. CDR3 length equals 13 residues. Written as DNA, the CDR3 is TGTGCCAGCTCAATATCTAGCACAGATACGCAGTATTTT. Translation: CASSISSTDTQYF.

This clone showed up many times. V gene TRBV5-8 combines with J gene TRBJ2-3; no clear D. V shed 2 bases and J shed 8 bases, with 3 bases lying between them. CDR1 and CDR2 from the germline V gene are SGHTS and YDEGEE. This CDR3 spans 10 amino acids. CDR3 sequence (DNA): TGTGCCAGCAGCTTTCGTACGCAGTATTTT. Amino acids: CASSFRTQYF.